Included here is one T cell receptor beta chain sequence, with context. Antigen unknown. This CDR3 has 15 amino acids. The ends lost 0 bases at V and 1 base at J; junction bases unmatched: 1. Germline loops: CDR1 SGHDN, CDR2 FVKESK. This specimen belongs to a study of blood T cells in healthy people across ages. Alongside a J-beta primer mix, a sample-barcoded 5' primer served in a second PCR lasting roughly 6 to 11 cycles. MiXCR, run by TCRdb on the 5' RACE reads, gives a single entry per CDR3 protein. The sample includes 790,000 or so distinct CDR3 sequences, 46% of them seen just once. Study-level results: Per million T cells, TCR beta diversity dropped about linearly as age rose.

This receptor was identified in a man older than 75 in good health. The specimen sequenced was blood. This chain connects TRBV14 to TRBJ2-3; 7 nucleotides match TRBD2. CDR3: CASSQDGRGTDTQYF. CDR3 in DNA: TGTGCCAGCAGCCAAGATGGGAGGGGCACAGATACGCAGTATTTT.